This T cell receptor beta chain is drawn from a study of cytomegalovirus exposure and HLA in healthy donors. Study-level points and caveats: Published work reported that the classifier diagnosed cytomegalovirus status with high specificity and sensitivity. Among the CMV-associated chains, a few were confirmed in vitro as specific for CMV antigens.

In regard to this clone: Its antigen is still unknown.

The CDR3 runs 18 residues. With 3 bases clipped from V and 2 bases from J, the junction kept 11 bases outside the gene matches. Per germline, CDR1 SEHNR and CDR2 FQNEAQ (reference sequence). Donors were ostensibly healthy at sampling, although undocumented immune exposures were probable. Amplification used 60 Vbeta primers and 13 Jbeta primers. The method was immunoSEQ multiplex PCR; TCRdb's version includes in-frame clones alone and lacks a portion of them. The sample has about 190,000 clones; 87% are singletons. Sequencing was carried out using PBMCs. V usage is TRBV7-9 and J usage is TRBJ1-5, with 9 bases fitting TRBD1. This TCR derives from a man in his thirties or forties in good health and CMV-seronegative. The CDR3 coding sequence is TGTGCCAGCAGCTTGGGACAGGGAGGACCGGGTGGCAATCAGCCCCAGCATTTT. Amino acid sequence: CASSLGQGGPGGNQPQHF.